These 29 T cell receptor beta chains came from one sample sequenced in a study of beta chain features in type 1 diabetes. The whole isolated RNA underwent reverse transcription, so sequencing captured expressed TCRB transcripts. Some clones are missing from TCRdb's copy, which holds only in-frame ones; the method was immunoSEQ multiplex PCR. This table has 250,000 to 350,000 clones, roughly 15% appearing once. The sequenced material came from central memory CD4+ T cells from blood. These receptors came from a man aged 30 to 39 in good health.

This clone was observed a handful of times. The chain links TRBV6-5 to TRBJ2-7; D call uncertain. Trimming left V 5 bases short and J 4 bases short, with 6 bases between. CDR3 length: 11 residues. Germline V CDR1 and CDR2: MNHEY, SVGAGI. CDR3 loop: CASSERYEQYV. In nucleotides, the CDR3 is TGTGCCAGCAGTGAGCGTTACGAGCAGTACGTC.

V is TRBV11-2 and J is TRBJ2-5; 9 nucleotides line up with TRBD1. Trimming removed 5 bases from V and 5 bases from J; junction bases left unmatched: 6. The CDR3 runs 14 residues. Germline CDR1 is SGHAT and CDR2 is FQNNGV. CDR3 region: CASSPGQGIETQYF. CDR3 DNA sequence: TGTGCCAGCAGCCCGGGACAGGGTATCGAGACCCAGTACTTC.

The chain is built from TRBV27 and TRBJ2-2; D is possibly TRBD2 (5 bases). In germline, CDR1 is MNHEY, CDR2 SMNVEV (reference sequence). The CDR3 runs to 13 residues. Between the trimmed V and J ends, which lost 3 bases and 7 bases, there was a span of 9 bases. DNA for the CDR3: TGTGCCAGCAGTTTTGGAGCGGTCGGGGAGCTGTTTTTT. This sequence encodes CASSFGAVGELFF.

V is TRBV6-6 and J is TRBJ1-5; D ambiguous. Trimming took 2 bases from V and 1 from J, leaving 6 bases between them. CDR1 MNHNY and CDR2 SVGAGI come from the germline V gene (reference sequence). This CDR3 is built from 14 residues. CDR3 sequence: CASSYIRSNQPQHF. Written as DNA, the CDR3 is TGTGCCAGCAGTTACATCCGGAGCAATCAGCCCCAGCATTTT.

V and J are TRBV2 and TRBJ2-2, with D hard to call. The CDR3 has 13 residues. V shed 5 bases and J shed 7 bases, with 11 bases lying between them. Germline CDR1 reads SNHLY; CDR2 reads FYNNEI. CDR3 nucleotide sequence: TGTGCCAGCAGTCTGGTGCAAAGCGGGGAGCTGTTTTTT. This codes for CASSLVQSGELFF.

This clone was observed a few times. The same CDR3 can be traced to other DNA sequences in this sample. The chain uses TRBV7-9 and TRBJ2-6, with 10 bases identical to TRBD2. Germline V lookup: CDR1 SEHNR, CDR2 FQNEAQ (reference sequence). This CDR3 region has 17 residues. V gave up 6 bases and J gave up 0 bases; unmatched junction bases: 5. CDR3 nucleotides: TGTGCCAGCAGTATGAGCGGGAGGGCCTCTGGGGCCAACGTCCTGACTTTC. Amino acids: CASSMSGRASGANVLTF.

The chain links TRBV9 to TRBJ2-4; 9 positions match TRBD2. V lost 0 bases to trimming and J lost 6 bases; unmatched junction nucleotides: 10. Germline values: CDR1 SGDLS, CDR2 YYNGEE. The CDR3 extends over 17 amino acids. The DNA for the CDR3 is TGTGCCAGCAGCGTAGACCCCACGGTTAGCGGGAGAAACATTCAGTACTTC. This translates into CASSVDPTVSGRNIQYF.

The V and J genes are TRBV7-2 and TRBJ1-3; D unclear. V was clipped by 5 bases and J by 4 bases, with 15 bases between them. This CDR3 has 15 residues. CDR1 is SGHTA and CDR2 is FQGNSA in the germline V gene. CDR3 protein: CASSPHNIWGNTIYF. Here the CDR3 DNA reads TGTGCCAGCAGCCCCCACAACATTTGGGGAAACACCATATATTTT.

V usage is TRBV19 and J usage is TRBJ1-1; D possibly corresponds to TRBD1 (5 bases). CDR1 is LNHDA, CDR2 SQIVND, per germline (reference sequence). The CDR3 sequence is 15 residues long. Trimming left V 5 bases short and J 1 base short, with 14 bases between. As DNA, the CDR3 is TGTGCCAGTAGTGTGGGACGGGACGGGAACACTGAAGCTTTCTTT. Amino acid sequence: CASSVGRDGNTEAFF.

This sequence joins TRBV6-1 and TRBJ2-5; a possible D gene is TRBD1 (5 bases). The germline V gene has CDR1 MNHNS and CDR2 SASEGT. CDR3 length: 14 amino acids. V lost 7 bases to trimming and J lost 2 bases, with 14 bases between them. The CDR3 DNA reads as TGTGCCAGCACCTTGACAGCCCAACAAGAGACCCAGTACTTC. Amino acids: CASTLTAQQETQYF.

V gene TRBV29-1 combines with J gene TRBJ2-3, with D perhaps assigned TRBD1 or TRBD2 (5 bases each). This CDR3 comprises 14 residues. The V gene lost 4 bases and the J gene lost 2 bases, with 13 bases spanning the gap. Germline CDR1 and CDR2: SQVTM and ANQGSEA. Here the CDR3 reads CSVGRGVNTDTQYF. The CDR3 region has the DNA TGCAGCGTTGGCCGAGGGGTGAACACAGATACGCAGTATTTT.

V and J are TRBV7-2 and TRBJ2-5; 11 nucleotides agree with TRBD2. The germline CDR1 and CDR2 sequences are SGHTA and FQGNSA. V shed 7 bases and J 0 bases; nucleotides not matched to a gene: 4. The CDR3 runs 15 residues. The CDR3: CASTSSGGNQETQYF. Here the CDR3 DNA reads TGTGCCAGCACCTCTAGCGGGGGGAACCAAGAGACCCAGTACTTC.

V is TRBV19 and J is TRBJ1-3; 7 nucleotides match TRBD1. The CDR3 contains 17 residues. Trimming took 4 bases from V and 0 from J; bases not matched to a gene: 9. Looked up from germline, CDR1 is LNHDA and CDR2 is SQIVND (reference sequence). The CDR3 nucleotides are TGTGCCAGTAGTACTCCACAGGGGCCCGGCTCTGGAAACACCATATATTTT. This translates into CASSTPQGPGSGNTIYF.

This clone was detected many times. The V gene is TRBV7-3, the J gene TRBJ2-3; D unresolved. From germline, CDR1 is SGHTA and CDR2 FQGTGA. The CDR3 runs 13 residues. The V gene lost 8 bases and the J gene lost 0 bases, with 9 bases spanning the gap. CDR3 in amino acids: CASGSASTDTQYF. CDR3 coding DNA: TGTGCCAGCGGTAGTGCTAGCACAGATACGCAGTATTTT.

The chain links TRBV19 to TRBJ1-5; D is perhaps TRBD1 (5 bases). The CDR3 spans 14 residues. V was trimmed by 5 bases and J by 1 base, leaving 9 bases between them. Germline V gives CDR1 LNHDA, CDR2 SQIVND (reference sequence). CDR3 loop: CASSWGTSNQPQHF. Written as DNA, the CDR3 is TGTGCCAGTAGTTGGGGGACGAGCAATCAGCCCCAGCATTTT.

This clone was counted between two and nine times. This chain uses TRBV29-1 with TRBJ2-1; 8 bases fit TRBD2. Trimming cost V 7 bases and J 16 bases; bases outside gene matches: 12. Germline CDR1 and CDR2: SQVTM and ANQGSEA. This CDR3 spans 11 amino acids. The DNA for the CDR3 is TGCAGCGCCATCGGGGGGGACACATACTTCTTC. This sequence encodes CSAIGGDTYFF.

In its sample, this clone was seen a few times. The J gene is TRBJ2-5, the V gene TRBV11-1; tentatively, D is TRBD2 (5 bases). The CDR3 totals 14 residues. The V gene's germline CDR1 is SGHAT and CDR2 FQDESV (reference sequence). The ends were cut back, 1 base at V and 5 bases at J, with 11 bases in the middle. This CDR3 is CASSLGGRIETQYF. CDR3 coding DNA: TGTGCCAGCAGCTTAGGAGGGAGAATCGAGACCCAGTACTTC.

This clone was detected only a few times. This CDR3 is also generated by other DNA sequences in the sample. The genes are TRBV5-6 and TRBJ1-2; the D gene is possibly TRBD1 (6 bases). The CDR3 is 13 residues long. V dropped 1 base and J dropped 2 bases, with 6 bases sitting between them. Germline CDR1 SGHDT, CDR2 YYEEEE. DNA of the CDR3: TGTGCCAGCAGCTTGAGGGGGAACTATGGCTACACCTTC. Its translation is CASSLRGNYGYTF.

The V call is TRBV7-2, the J call TRBJ2-2, with unresolved D. In germline, CDR1 is SGHTA, CDR2 FQGNSA. Trimming removed 1 base at V and 5 bases at J, with 5 bases between. The CDR3 is 13 residues long. The CDR3 loop reads CASSLVETGELFF. The CDR3 coding sequence is TGTGCCAGCAGCTTAGTCGAGACCGGGGAGCTGTTTTTT.

The chain has TRBV7-8 and TRBJ2-7; TRBD2 agrees at 9 bases. Germline trimming cut 2 bases from V and 6 bases from J; bases unmatched to any gene: 11. The CDR3 consists of 16 residues. Germline-derived CDR1 and CDR2 are SGHVS and FQNEAQ. The DNA for the CDR3 is TGTGCCAGCAGCTTACGGCGGGAGGGCAGGGGGGCCGAGCAGTACGTC. The encoded protein is CASSLRREGRGAEQYV.

The sample holds a few counts of this clone. The chain recombines TRBV5-4 with TRBJ2-3, with 9 bases identical to TRBD2. The CDR3 covers 15 residues. Germline CDR1 SGHNT, CDR2 YYREEE (reference sequence). With V trimmed by 1 base and J by 3 bases, 3 bases remained unmatched. The CDR3 sequence is CASSLPSGETDTQYF. DNA of the CDR3: TGTGCCAGCAGCTTGCCTAGCGGGGAAACAGATACGCAGTATTTT.

This clone turned up a few times. DNA of the CDR3: TGCAGCGTTGGGATTACAGATACGCAGTATTTT. Amino acids: CSVGITDTQYF. This sequence joins TRBV29-1 and TRBJ2-3, with D unresolved. CDR1 is SQVTM, CDR2 ANQGSEA, per germline. This CDR3 has 11 amino acids. V was trimmed by 4 bases and J by 3 bases, leaving 5 bases between them.

About this clone: At one end the junction does not follow the germline gene, possibly because of a read error. This chain connects TRBV6-6 to TRBJ1-2; D gene uncertain. CDR1 MNHNY and CDR2 SVGAGI come from the germline V gene (reference sequence). The CDR3 is 13 amino acids. The CDR3 DNA reads as TGTGCCATCAGTGAGCCCGTAGATTATGGCTACACCTTC. As protein: CAISEPVDYGYTF.

J is TRBJ2-1 and V is TRBV7-6; no definite D call. V was shortened by 5 bases and J by 0 bases, with 11 bases between the two germline ends. The CDR3 has 15 residues. CDR1 is SGHVS, CDR2 FNYEAQ, per germline. The CDR3 loop is CASSSFSSSYNEQFF. The CDR3 DNA is TGTGCCAGCAGCAGCTTCAGTAGCTCCTACAATGAGCAGTTCTTC.

This clone was seen ten or more times. The rearrangement uses TRBV12-2 and TRBJ2-7; the table's D call of TRBD2 was not tested on the DNA. TRBV12-2 is recorded as a pseudogene. The CDR3 is 15 residues long. The chain's CDR3 is CASRSSLAGFYEQYV. The CDR3 nucleotides read TGTGCAAGTCGCTCCAGCCTAGCGGGATTTTACGAGCAGTACGTC.

This clone was counted between two and nine times. The rearrangement links TRBV29-1 to TRBJ2-1; D ambiguous. CDR1 is SQVTM and CDR2 is ANQGSEA in the germline V gene. CDR3 length: 10 amino acids. V was cut by 5 bases and J by 6 bases, with 5 bases left in between. The CDR3 reads CSVWFNEQFF. The CDR3 coding sequence is TGCAGCGTTTGGTTCAATGAGCAGTTCTTC.

The chain joins TRBV5-4 to TRBJ2-5, with a possible D match to TRBD2 (5 bases). V lost 0 bases and J 5 bases, leaving 8 bases between the germline ends. Germline V gene sequence: CDR1 SGHNT, CDR2 YYREEE (reference sequence). This CDR3 is 13 amino acids long. The CDR3 DNA is TGTGCCAGCAGCTTGGATAGGGAGGAGACCCAGTACTTC. This codes for CASSLDREETQYF.

This clone appeared a few times. The chain carries TRBV5-5 and TRBJ2-7; the D is unclear. Trimming took off 0 bases at V and 2 bases at J, with 9 bases between the two ends. This CDR3 spans 14 amino acids. CDR1 and CDR2 (germline): SGHKS, YYEKEE (reference sequence). The CDR3 protein is CASSLGSRAYEQYF. The CDR3 DNA is TGTGCCAGCAGCTTGGGTAGTCGGGCCTACGAGCAGTACTTC.

This clone was picked up a small number of times. The genes are TRBV7-2 and TRBJ2-2; perhaps TRBD2 as D (5 bases). V gave up 0 bases and J gave up 6 bases, with 11 bases separating them. The CDR3 extends over 15 amino acids. Germline CDR1 is SGHTA and CDR2 is FQGNSA. CDR3 sequence (DNA): TGTGCCAGCAGCTTAGCAATTACTAGAGCCGGGGAGCTGTTTTTT. It translates to CASSLAITRAGELFF.